The present entry profiles one T cell receptor (beta chain) with its context. Its antigen is not identified. Sequenced by immunoSEQ multiplex PCR; TCRdb stores in-frame clones only, minus some. Altogether about 150,000 clones are present, around nine tenths being singletons, with the ten largest covering roughly 1.6%. Germline V lookup: CDR1 SGHVS, CDR2 FQNEAQ. This CDR3 has 18 residues. V lost 5 bases and J 0 bases, leaving 20 bases between the germline ends. The data are from a study of T cell responses to AZD1222 COVID-19 vaccine. Findings of the study overall: Repertoire collection took place solely once the T cell response had peaked. Just 5 to 7 AZD1222 recipients were seropositive at baseline.

Sequences were derived from peripheral blood, sampled 28 days after the second AZD1222 dose. This TCR came from an adult who received the AZD1222 COVID-19 vaccine. The rearrangement uses TRBV7-8 and TRBJ2-1, with unresolved D. Here the CDR3 DNA reads TGTGCCAGCAGCCTCGAAAGACCCGCCCGGAGCTCCTACAATGAGCAGTTCTTC. This sequence encodes CASSLERPARSSYNEQFF. Looking up the rest from reference TRBV7-8 and TRBJ2-1 gives the full variable domain: GAGVSQSPRYKVAKRGQDVALRCDPISGHVSLFWYQQALGQGPEFLTYFQNEAQLDKSGLPSDRFFAERPEGSVSTLKIQRTQQEDSAVYLCASSLERPARSSYNEQFFGPGTRLTVL.